This record concerns one T cell receptor (beta chain) sequence. Germline V CDR1 and CDR2: SGHTA, FQGNSA. The CDR3 covers 16 residues. The V gene lost 4 bases and the J gene lost 6 bases, with 21 bases spanning the gap. These data are taken from a study of control samples from healthy donors and cancer patients. Measured with immunoSEQ multiplex PCR; TCRdb has only the in-frame clones, and not every one. The table records 95,000 to 150,000 clones, roughly 90% of them present only once. Sample: blood. This clonotype originated in a man in his forties or fifties in good health. The chain employs TRBV7-2 and TRBJ1-1; D is possibly TRBD1 (5 bases). The CDR3 loop reads CASSSHPGNRVAEAFF. The CDR3 DNA follows: TGTGCCAGCAGCTCCCACCCAGGGAATCGGGTGGCTGAAGCTTTCTTT.